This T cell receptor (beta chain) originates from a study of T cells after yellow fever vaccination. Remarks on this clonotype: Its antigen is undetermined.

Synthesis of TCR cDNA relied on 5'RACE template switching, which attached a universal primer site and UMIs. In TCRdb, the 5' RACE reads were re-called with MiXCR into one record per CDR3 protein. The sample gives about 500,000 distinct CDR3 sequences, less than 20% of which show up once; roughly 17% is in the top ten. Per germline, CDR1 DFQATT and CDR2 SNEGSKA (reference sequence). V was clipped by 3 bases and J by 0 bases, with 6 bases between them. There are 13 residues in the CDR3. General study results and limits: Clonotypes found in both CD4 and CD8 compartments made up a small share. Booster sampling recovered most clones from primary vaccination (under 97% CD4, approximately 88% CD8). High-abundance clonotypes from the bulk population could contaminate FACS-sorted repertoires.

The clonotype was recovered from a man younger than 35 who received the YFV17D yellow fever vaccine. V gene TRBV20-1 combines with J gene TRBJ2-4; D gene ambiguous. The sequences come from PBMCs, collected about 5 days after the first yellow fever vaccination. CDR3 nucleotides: TGCAGTGCTAGGCGGTTAGCCAAAAACATTCAGTACTTC. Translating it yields CSARRLAKNIQYF.